This TCR beta chain derives from a study of CD8+CD57+ T cells in acquired aplastic anemia. With V trimmed by 7 bases and J by 0 bases, 14 bases remained unmatched. The CDR3 runs 17 residues. Germline V gene data show CDR1 as ENHRY and CDR2 as SYGVKD. Of note for this clonotype: What it binds is unknown.

Study-wide findings and caveats: Common to patients and controls were 25 to 30 CD8+ CDR3 sequences.

The TCR beta profiling, which covered VDJ combination and CDR3 sequence, was carried out using genomic DNA as the template. Each CDR3 protein is one row after TCRdb ran MiXCR on the reads. There are some 120,000 distinct CDR3 sequences in the sample; 48% occur only once, and 2% to 3% lies in the top ten. This sequence originates from a human donor in good health, serving as a control. This chain connects TRBV10-3 to TRBJ1-2; TRBD1 aligns across 7 bases. The material sequenced was sorted CD4+, CD8+, or CD8+CD57+ T cells (not recorded which) from PBMCs. Here the CDR3 reads CAITGAGQTSSNYGYTF. The CDR3 coding sequence is TGTGCCATCACTGGCGCGGGACAGACCTCCTCTAACTATGGCTACACCTTC.